These 5 T cell receptor beta chains came from one sample sequenced in a study of post-analysis software for immune sequencing data. Overall study findings and caveats: Higher frequency in patients than in controls was seen for roughly five TRBV segments, with TRBV5-6, TRBV5-1 and TRBV20-1 among them.

TCR beta cDNA libraries included unique molecular identifiers. TCRdb redid the calling of the PCR reads with MiXCR, one entry per CDR3 protein. This sample carries about 540,000 distinct CDR3 sequences, around a third of them seen once, and the ten largest clones take 4.5% to 7.5%. Their target antigens are unknown. Sequencing was performed on blood. Receptors were obtained from a girl younger than 18 with multiple sclerosis.

In its sample, this clonotype was seen a few times. The chain combines TRBV20-1 with TRBJ2-5; D call uncertain. V was trimmed by 8 bases and J by 3 bases, leaving 10 bases between them. Germline V lookup: CDR1 DFQATT, CDR2 SNEGSKA (reference sequence). The CDR3 runs to 11 residues. The CDR3 DNA sequence: TGCAGTCACCGTGGGGAAGAGACCCAGTACTTC. Residues: CSHRGEETQYF.

This clonotype has ten or more counts. The chain recombines TRBV9 with TRBJ2-7; 11 nucleotides match TRBD1. This CDR3 is 15 amino acids long. Germline lookup yields CDR1 SGDLS and CDR2 YYNGEE. The V segment lost 3 bases and the J segment 0 bases; nucleotides outside the gene matches: 2. The DNA of the CDR3 is TGTGCCAGCAGCGCTGGGACAGGGGGCTCCTACGAGCAGTACTTC. It encodes CASSAGTGGSYEQYF.

The sample holds many counts of this clonotype. The chain couples TRBV6-4 to TRBJ2-1, with 9 bases identical to TRBD1. This CDR3 contains 15 residues. Germline assignment: CDR1 MRHNA and CDR2 SNTAGT. The junction had 11 bases not matched to a gene; V was cut back by 5 bases and J by 9 bases. CDR3 bases: TGTGCCAGCAGTCGTGGACAGGGGACTCGGGGTGAGCAGTTCTTC. Protein product: CASSRGQGTRGEQFF.

This clonotype was detected a few times. The V gene is TRBV2, the J gene TRBJ1-5; D gene uncertain. Germline CDR1 is SNHLY and CDR2 is FYNNEI. The CDR3 is 15 residues long. Trimming left V 7 bases short and J 3 bases short, with 16 bases between. The CDR3 DNA sequence: TGTGCCAGCATGCCCCGGGCCATGCCCAATCAGCCCCAGCATTTT. It codes for CASMPRAMPNQPQHF.

The genes are TRBV19 and TRBJ2-7; D is perhaps TRBD1 (6 bases). This CDR3 is 16 amino acids long. The germline V gene encodes CDR1 LNHDA and CDR2 SQIVND (reference sequence). V lost 6 bases, J lost 7 bases, and 25 bases lay in between. CDR3 DNA: TGTGCCAGTAGCAATATGGGGGCTAGCCTATACAATGAGCAGTACTTC. Its translation: CASSNMGASLYNEQYF.